This TCR beta chain was captured by sequencing in a study of T-cell reconstitution after alpha-beta-depleted transplantation in children. This sample's TCRbeta library carried unique molecular identifier barcodes. In TCRdb, the PCR reads were re-called with MiXCR into one record per CDR3 protein. The table includes roughly 500,000 distinct CDR3 sequences, 10% to 13% detected once. This clonotype was detected ten times or more. Its antigen is unidentified. Whole-study findings and limits: Reportedly, only several hundred clones from non-depleted graft cells drove alpha-beta T-cell counts at about two months. T-cell numbers and diversity, one year after transplant, stemmed largely from T cells that were newly produced. Day-60 TCRbeta diversity that was high in some patients was derived from surviving recipient T cells and thymic progenitors.

Germline CDR1 and CDR2: DFQATT and SNEGSKA (reference sequence). CDR3 length: 14 residues. Trimming cost V 2 bases and J 6 bases, with 13 bases left between them. The J gene is TRBJ2-2, the V gene TRBV20-1, with D perhaps TRBD1 (5 bases). The clonotype originates from a child younger than 10 with inherited bone marrow failure, due to receive a stem cell transplant. This specimen was PBMCs, taken before TCRalphabeta/CD19-depleted stem cell transplant. DNA of the CDR3: TGCAGTGCTAGACCCAGTCAAGGGGCCGGGGAGCTGTTTTTT. Encoded protein: CSARPSQGAGELFF.